This note documents a single TCR beta chain sequence. The sample belongs to a study of cytomegalovirus exposure and HLA in healthy donors. Germline V lookup: CDR1 SGDLS, CDR2 YYNGEE. The CDR3 covers 15 residues. Trimming removed 0 bases from V and 3 bases from J; junction bases left unmatched: 2. Profiled with immunoSEQ multiplex PCR; TCRdb holds only in-frame clones, not every one. The data contain roughly 50,000 clones, 93% of them seen just once; the ten biggest clones take up roughly 1.8%. This TCR came from a woman between 18 and 29 years old in good health and CMV-seropositive. This rearrangement joins TRBV9 to TRBJ2-1; 8 bases are a match to TRBD2. Sequenced material: PBMCs. The CDR3 region is CASSVAGGIYNEQFF. The CDR3 DNA sequence: TGTGCCAGCAGCGTAGCGGGGGGGATCTACAATGAGCAGTTCTTC.